This T cell receptor beta chain originates from a study of response to subunit inactivated influenza vaccine. One entry per CDR3 protein results from TCRdb running MiXCR on the RT-PCR reads. The repertoire includes roughly 650,000 distinct CDR3 sequences, about a sixth of them detected once, and around a tenth sits in the top ten. This sample comprised PBMCs from blood, obtained 11 to 12 days after vaccination. The TCR sequence derives from a man aged 45-65 years who received an inactivated influenza vaccine.

CDR3 residues: CASSPSPASGRIYNEQFF. DNA of the CDR3: TGTGCCAGCAGTCCCTCCCCTGCTAGCGGGAGGATATACAATGAGCAGTTCTTC. The chain combines TRBV6-2 or TRBV6-3 with TRBJ2-1; the match to TRBD2 covers 11 bases. The ends lost 5 bases at V and 4 bases at J; junction bases unmatched: 13. The germline V gene has CDR1 MNHEY and CDR2 SVGEGT. The CDR3 is 18 amino acids.